This TCR beta chain was retrieved from a study of blood T cells in healthy people across ages. Study observations and caveats: The study lacked donor CMV status, which possibly confounded expanded clonotype changes. Older individuals had lower TCR beta diversity per million T cells (the decline was roughly linear).

V was pared by 2 bases and J by 3 bases, with 12 bases of the junction left unmatched. The CDR3 extends over 19 amino acids. Germline values: CDR1 SGHRS, CDR2 YFSETQ. A second PCR of about 7 to 12 cycles used a sample-barcoded 5' primer and a J-beta primer mix. One entry per CDR3 protein, called by TCRdb with MiXCR from the 5' RACE reads. The sample includes some 800,000 distinct CDR3 sequences, roughly 25% of them seen just once. A few counts support this clonotype. Its antigen is unknown. These data were likewise used in another study, on T cells of mothers and their children. That paper states: The study obtained over 8 million TCR beta CDR3 reads per mother and some 3 million per child. Slightly higher, non-significant overlap characterized related mother-child pairs relative to unrelated pairs.

The gene calls are TRBV5-1 and TRBJ2-1; the match to TRBD2 covers 12 bases. This TCR was recovered from a boy aged 10-17 years in good health. Sequenced input: blood. As DNA, the CDR3 is TGCGCCAGCAGCTTAGTGACTAGCGGGGGAGTAACGTACTACAATGAGCAGTTCTTC. Protein product: CASSLVTSGGVTYYNEQFF. The full variable domain, rest sourced from reference TRBV5-1 and TRBJ2-1, is KAGVTQTPRYLIKTRGQQVTLSCSPISGHRSVSWYQQTPGQGLQFLFEYFSETQRNKGNFPGRFSGRQFSNSRSEMNVSTLELGDSALYLCASSLVTSGGVTYYNEQFFGPGTRLTVL.